This entry is about one TCR beta chain. The data originate from a study of blood T cell repertoires in COVID-19. Study in general: T cells, B-cell-depleted T cells, or PBMCs supplied cDNA or gDNA.

Germline loops: CDR1 MNHEY, CDR2 SMNVEV (reference sequence). The CDR3 extends over 15 amino acids. V was trimmed by 0 bases and J by 4 bases, leaving 10 bases between them. As originally analysed: Reference gene primer amplification yielded estimated nucleated cell counts. The repertoire was sequenced with immunoSEQ multiplex PCR; TCRdb's copy has only in-frame clones and lacks some. V and J calls and clone size are copied from that table; D and trimming were computed from the DNA. The table records 130,000 or so clones, around 84% of them present only once. This chain links TRBV27 with TRBJ1-5, with a possible D match to TRBD1 (6 bases). The sequencing input was peripheral blood. This receptor was identified in a woman aged 55 to 70 with acute or convalescent COVID-19. The CDR3: CASSLSWDINQPQHF. The CDR3 DNA sequence: TGTGCCAGCAGTTTATCGTGGGACATTAATCAGCCCCAGCATTTT.